These T cell receptor beta chains were read from a single sample in a study of blood T cell repertoires in COVID-19. The table came from immunoSEQ multiplex PCR; TCRdb's copy has only in-frame clones and leaves some out. The sample yields 150,000 to 200,000 clones, 92% seen once. Sequencing was carried out using peripheral blood. These receptors were taken from a man younger than 40 with COVID-19, enrolled during active disease. Both conserved end residues are part of each CDR3. Fields, in order: V gene, clone size, J gene, D gene, CDR3 protein, CDR3 DNA. A D gene is named only where the DNA matches it firmly. A row's size may be missing; if present it is once, few, many or a size class.

>TRBV10-3|-|TRBJ2-1|TRBD2
CAIRASGMASSYNEQFF
TGTGCCATCAGGGCTAGCGGGATGGCCAGCTCCTACAATGAGCAGTTCTTC
>TRBV19|-|TRBJ1-1|-
CASRSNPGRWTEAFF
TGTGCCAGTAGAAGCAATCCAGGTAGATGGACTGAAGCTTTCTTT
>TRBV6-5|-|TRBJ2-7|-
CASRLTSTYEQYF
TGTGCCAGCAGGTTGACTAGTACCTACGAGCAGTACTTC
>TRBV18|-|TRBJ1-4|-
CASSPRGADEKLFF
TGTGCCAGCTCACCACGGGGCGCGGATGAAAAACTGTTTTTT
>TRBV6-2/TRBV6-3|-|TRBJ2-5|-
CASSPAWGERQETQYF
TGTGCCAGCAGTCCCGCTTGGGGGGAGAGGCAAGAGACCCAGTACTTC
>TRBV7-9|-|TRBJ2-5|TRBD2
CASKELAGVETQYF
TGTGCCAGCAAGGAACTAGCGGGGGTAGAGACCCAGTACTTC
>TRBV27|-|TRBJ2-3|TRBD2
CASSEDQGGPGTDTQYF
TGTGCCAGCAGCGAAGATCAGGGAGGGCCGGGAACAGATACGCAGTATTTT
>TRBV10-3|-|TRBJ1-3|-
CAISARLEGWGNTIYF
TGTGCCATCAGTGCCCGTTTGGAGGGATGGGGAAACACCATATATTTT
>TRBV6-6|-|TRBJ1-3|TRBD1
CASSYVEGARGNTIYF
TGTGCCAGCAGTTACGTAGAGGGGGCGCGTGGAAACACCATATATTTT
>TRBV7-3|-|TRBJ1-3|-
CASSPHQPGAGNTIYF
TGTGCCAGCAGCCCCCATCAGCCAGGGGCTGGAAACACCATATATTTT
>TRBV19|-|TRBJ1-5|TRBD1
CASSSGQLNQPQHF
TGTGCCAGTAGCTCGGGACAGCTCAATCAGCCCCAGCATTTT
>TRBV6-5|-|TRBJ1-2|-
CASSWTRTTNYGYTF
TGTGCCAGCAGTTGGACACGAACCACTAACTATGGCTACACCTTC
>TRBV5-4|-|TRBJ2-5|-
CASSIRRPSRETQYF
TGTGCCAGCAGCATAAGACGTCCTAGTAGGGAGACCCAGTACTTC
>TRBV20-1|-|TRBJ2-5|TRBD1
CSASRDRGDETQYF
TGCAGTGCTAGTAGGGACAGGGGGGACGAGACCCAGTACTTC
>TRBV15|-|TRBJ1-2|-
CATSSLGYGYTF
TGTGCCACCAGCTCCCTCGGCTATGGCTACACCTTC
>TRBV13|-|TRBJ2-4|TRBD1
CANSVSGQGNIQYF
TGTGCCAACAGCGTGAGCGGACAGGGAAACATTCAGTACTTC
>TRBV19|few|TRBJ2-1|-
CASSRHTPYNEQFF
TGTGCCAGTAGTAGACATACCCCCTACAATGAGCAGTTCTTC
>TRBV4-3|-|TRBJ2-7|TRBD1
CASSPRTGAYEQYF
TGCGCCAGCAGCCCCCGGACAGGGGCCTACGAGCAGTACTTC
>TRBV19|-|TRBJ2-3|TRBD2
CASMASGYADTQYF
TGTGCCAGTATGGCTAGCGGATACGCAGATACGCAGTATTTT
>TRBV7-2|-|TRBJ2-5|-
CASSSYYQETQYF
TGTGCCAGCAGCTCTTATTACCAAGAGACCCAGTACTTC
>TRBV6-2/TRBV6-3|-|TRBJ2-7|TRBD1
CASSAGQGRSYEQYF
TGTGCCAGCAGTGCGGGACAGGGGCGTTCCTACGAGCAGTACTTC
>TRBV28|-|TRBJ1-1|-
CASSLYPGMSGAFF
TGTGCCAGCAGTTTATATCCCGGGATGAGTGGAGCTTTCTTT
>TRBV28|-|TRBJ2-7|-
CASSWGGEGEQYF
TGTGCCAGCAGTTGGGGGGGCGAGGGAGAGCAGTACTTC
>TRBV2|-|TRBJ1-1|-
CASSDNTGEAFF
TGTGCCAGCAGTGACAACACAGGGGAAGCTTTCTTT
>TRBV27|-|TRBJ2-4|TRBD2
CASSLSSGGLAKNIQYF
TGTGCCAGCAGCCTTTCCAGCGGGGGCCTAGCCAAAAACATTCAGTACTTC
>TRBV28|-|TRBJ2-1|-
CASSYVRNEQFF
TGTGCCAGCAGTTATGTCCGGAATGAGCAGTTCTTC
>TRBV7-2|-|TRBJ1-3|-
CASSLGGVRGNTIYF
TGTGCCAGCAGCTTAGGTGGAGTCAGAGGAAACACCATATATTTT
>TRBV7-8|once|TRBJ2-3|TRBD2
CASSQRGGLPDTQYF
TGTGCCAGCAGCCAGCGGGGGGGCCTTCCAGATACGCAGTATTTT
>TRBV19|-|TRBJ2-1|-
CASETSRGHYNEQFF
TGTGCCAGTGAGACCTCCCGAGGGCATTACAATGAGCAGTTCTTC
>TRBV5-6|-|TRBJ1-3|-
CASSLVPGNTIYF
TGTGCCAGCAGCTTGGTTCCAGGAAACACCATATATTTT
>TRBV7-9|-|TRBJ2-7|TRBD2
CASSLVLAGGRLYEQYF
TGTGCCAGCAGCTTAGTCCTAGCGGGAGGGCGGCTATACGAGCAGTACTTC
>TRBV4-2|-|TRBJ1-6|TRBD1
CASSQDRGQGYSPLHF
TGTGCCAGCAGCCAAGATAGGGGACAGGGGTATTCACCCCTCCACTTT
>TRBV2|-|TRBJ1-5|-
CASSERQNFNQPQHF
TGTGCCAGCAGTGAACGACAGAATTTCAATCAGCCCCAGCATTTT
>TRBV18|-|TRBJ1-5|TRBD1
CASSPTGDNNQPQHF
TGTGCCAGCTCACCGACAGGGGATAACAATCAGCCCCAGCATTTT
>TRBV10-3|-|TRBJ1-4|-
CAISVRGPNEKLFF
TGTGCCATCAGTGTTAGGGGCCCTAATGAAAAACTGTTTTTT
>TRBV28|-|TRBJ1-2|-
CASSPVPQGTYGYTF
TGTGCCAGCAGTCCAGTCCCCCAGGGGACCTATGGCTACACCTTC
>TRBV3-1/TRBV3-2|-|TRBJ2-2|TRBD2
CASSQEGGYSGELFF
TGTGCCAGCAGCCAAGAGGGAGGGTACTCCGGGGAGCTGTTTTTT
>TRBV6-5|-|TRBJ1-3|-
CASSYNRAFSGNTIYF
TGTGCCAGCAGTTACAACAGGGCCTTCTCCGGAAACACCATATATTTT
>TRBV6-6|-|TRBJ2-1|-
CASSYSDSTNEQFF
TGTGCCAGCAGTTACTCGGACAGTACCAATGAGCAGTTCTTC
>TRBV28|-|TRBJ1-2|-
CASSPQVTNYGYTF
TGTGCCAGCAGCCCACAGGTCACTAACTATGGCTACACCTTC
>TRBV27|few|TRBJ2-3|TRBD2
CASSFLMTSGSTDTQYF
TGTGCCAGCAGTTTCTTGATGACTAGCGGGAGCACAGATACGCAGTATTTT